A selection of T cell receptor beta chains follows, all from one sample in a study of T-cell memory formation after mild COVID-19. One entry per CDR3 protein, called by TCRdb with MiXCR from the 5' RACE reads. This sample has about 560,000 distinct CDR3 sequences, with less than 25% found just once. Sequencing input: PBMCs or a T cell subset sorted from them (not recorded which). The receptors were gathered from an adult woman who had mild COVID-19 (a few samples of this study predate the infection). Cell type and time point are not known. Both conserved end residues are part of each CDR3.

TRBJ2-7 TRBV6-2/TRBV6-3 13 CASSHTGAYEQYF
TRBJ1-1 TRBV9 13 CASTMVGGTEAFF
TRBJ1-1 TRBV7-9 15 CASSALTGGWTEAFF
TRBJ2-2 TRBV7-9 14 CALLRPEGTGELFF
TRBJ1-2 TRBV3-1 14 CASSSRQVGDGYTF
TRBJ1-2 TRBV7-2 15 CASSLAGGPGYGYTF
TRBJ2-5 TRBV5-1 16 CASSSPSGIRGETQYF
TRBJ2-7 TRBV15 13 CATSSGDGDEQYF
TRBJ1-5 TRBV7-9 12 CASPSPGQPQHF
TRBJ2-1 TRBV7-3 15 CASSLISVQTHEQFF
TRBJ1-2 TRBV5-1 13 CASTTGSNYGYTF
TRBJ1-5 TRBV27 10 CASGNQPQHF
TRBJ1-1 TRBV5-1 15 CASSLAGQGSTEAFF
TRBJ2-3 TRBV4-2 14 CASSTGGDTDTQYF
TRBJ2-3 TRBV4-3 13 CASSGGGTDTQYF
TRBJ2-1 TRBV9 14 CASSVDGSPNEQFF
TRBJ2-1 TRBV5-5 13 CASSRPGLLEQFF
TRBJ2-3 TRBV7-2 11 CASTNEDTQYF
TRBJ2-5 TRBV12-3/TRBV12-4 14 CASSFLRKQETQYF
TRBJ1-4 TRBV5-5 15 CASSPGDGENEKLFF
TRBJ1-5 TRBV5-1 15 CASSLRGDGNQPQHF
TRBJ2-7 TRBV29-1 12 CSVDALGGEQYF
TRBJ2-3 TRBV10-3 13 CAIKTSGTDTQYF
TRBJ1-5 TRBV10-3 16 CAISESTTGRDQPQHF
TRBJ2-7 TRBV29-1 13 CSAGTGGSYEQYF
TRBJ2-7 TRBV7-9 15 CASSQFPVGDYEQYF
TRBJ1-6 TRBV2 16 CASNRDTGAANSPLHF
TRBJ2-1 TRBV20-1 16 CSARSPTSGGTNEQFF
TRBJ2-4 TRBV23-1 16 CASSHRGVLAKNIQYF
TRBJ2-3 TRBV5-4 15 CASRPGQGISDTQYF
TRBJ2-1 TRBV27 13 CASSLKVDNEQFF
TRBJ2-3 TRBV6-2/TRBV6-3 13 CASGSGGTDTQYF
TRBJ1-1 TRBV7-3 14 CASSERGSNTEAFF
TRBJ1-2 TRBV6-6 12 CASSYVGPGYTF
TRBJ1-5 TRBV6-2/TRBV6-3 12 CASSYSIQPQHF
TRBJ2-7 TRBV5-1 12 CASSLEGAEQYF
TRBJ1-2 TRBV5-1 12 CASSLNSYGYTF
TRBJ2-2 TRBV5-6 15 CASSLDSIPTGELFF
TRBJ2-7 TRBV5-1 18 CASSLEFLAIISSYEQYF
TRBJ2-7 TRBV10-3 18 CAISEESPGPSSTYEQYF
TRBJ1-2 TRBV4-3 14 CASSPRDRDDGYTF
TRBJ1-6 TRBV5-8 16 CASSLEIGQFNSPLHF
TRBJ2-2 TRBV10-3 18 CAISESPSGDPNTGELFF
TRBJ2-7 TRBV20-1 14 CSARDRSRTYEQYF
TRBJ2-1 TRBV7-9 19 CASSLEVLQGQPPYNEQFF
TRBJ2-6 TRBV7-6 17 CASSSLPRGHGANVLTF
TRBJ1-1 TRBV25-1 13 CASSHPWNTEAFF
TRBJ2-5 TRBV20-1 13 CSARATGQETQYF
TRBJ2-1 TRBV6-1 12 CASRIYLNEQFF
TRBJ2-7 TRBV4-3 18 CASSQGVTGWERGYEQYF
TRBJ1-5 TRBV7-2 16 CASSPGPGTLYQPQHF